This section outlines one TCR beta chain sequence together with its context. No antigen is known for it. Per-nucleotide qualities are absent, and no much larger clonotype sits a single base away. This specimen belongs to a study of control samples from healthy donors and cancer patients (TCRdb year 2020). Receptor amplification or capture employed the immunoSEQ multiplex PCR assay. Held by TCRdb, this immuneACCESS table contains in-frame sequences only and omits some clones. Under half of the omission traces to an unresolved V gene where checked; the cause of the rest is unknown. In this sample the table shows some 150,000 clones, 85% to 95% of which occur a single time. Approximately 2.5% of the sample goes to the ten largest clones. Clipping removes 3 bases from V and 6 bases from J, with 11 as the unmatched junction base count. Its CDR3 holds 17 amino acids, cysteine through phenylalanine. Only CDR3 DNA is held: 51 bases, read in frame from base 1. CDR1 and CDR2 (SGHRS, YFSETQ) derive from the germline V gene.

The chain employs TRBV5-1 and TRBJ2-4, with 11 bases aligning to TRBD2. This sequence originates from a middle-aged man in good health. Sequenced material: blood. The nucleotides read TGCGCCAGCAGCTCGAGTCCCCTAGCGGGAGGTGGAAACATTCAGTACTTC. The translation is CASSSSPLAGGGNIQYF.